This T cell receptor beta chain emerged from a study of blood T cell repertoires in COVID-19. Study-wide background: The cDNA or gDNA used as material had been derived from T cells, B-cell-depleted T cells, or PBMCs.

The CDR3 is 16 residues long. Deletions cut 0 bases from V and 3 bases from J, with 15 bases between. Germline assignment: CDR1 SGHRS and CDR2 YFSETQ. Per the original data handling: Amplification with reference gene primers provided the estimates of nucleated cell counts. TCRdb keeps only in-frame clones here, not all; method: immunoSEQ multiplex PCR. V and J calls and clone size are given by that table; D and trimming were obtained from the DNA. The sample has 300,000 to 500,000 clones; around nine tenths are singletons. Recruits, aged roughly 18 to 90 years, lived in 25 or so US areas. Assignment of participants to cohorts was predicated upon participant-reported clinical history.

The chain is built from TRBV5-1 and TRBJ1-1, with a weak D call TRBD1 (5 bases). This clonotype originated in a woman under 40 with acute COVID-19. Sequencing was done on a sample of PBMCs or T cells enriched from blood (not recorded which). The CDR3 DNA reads TGCGCCAGCAGCTTGGCCTGGGGGGGTGAGGACACTGAAGCTTTCTTT. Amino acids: CASSLAWGGEDTEAFF.